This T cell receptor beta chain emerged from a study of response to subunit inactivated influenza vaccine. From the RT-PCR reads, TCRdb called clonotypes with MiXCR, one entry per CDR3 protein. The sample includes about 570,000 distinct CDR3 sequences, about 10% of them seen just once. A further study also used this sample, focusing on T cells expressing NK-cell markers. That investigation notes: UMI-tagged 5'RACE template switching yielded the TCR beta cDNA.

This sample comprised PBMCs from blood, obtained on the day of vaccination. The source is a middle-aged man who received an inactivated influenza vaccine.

The CDR3 loop reads CASSPRAGGLSYEQYF. The CDR3 DNA is TGTGCCAGCAGCCCCCGGGCAGGGGGGCTTTCCTACGAGCAGTACTTC. The chain links TRBV16 to TRBJ2-7; weak D call: TRBD1 (7 bases). The germline V gene has CDR1 KGHSY and CDR2 FQNENV. V was clipped by 4 bases and J by 1 base, with 17 bases between them. The CDR3 covers 16 residues.